This TCR beta chain is from a study of response to subunit inactivated influenza vaccine. The table lists this clonotype with a few counts. Its antigen remains unknown. TCRdb fed the RT-PCR reads into MiXCR, producing one record per CDR3 protein. The repertoire includes about 780,000 distinct CDR3 sequences, under 20% of them detected once, and approximately 11% sits in the top ten. Overall study findings and caveats: Researchers suggested that each seasonal influenza vaccination recruits few new T cells.

Germline V gene sequence: CDR1 SEHNR, CDR2 FQNEAQ (reference sequence). Trimming took off 1 base at V and 8 bases at J, with 9 bases between the two ends. The CDR3 consists of 13 residues. This chain uses TRBV7-9 with TRBJ1-5; D possibly corresponds to TRBD1 (5 bases). The material was PBMCs from blood, obtained about 5 days after vaccination. This TCR derives from a man over 45 who received an inactivated influenza vaccine. The chain's CDR3 is CASSLGGMEPQHF. Here the CDR3 DNA reads TGTGCCAGCAGCTTAGGGGGGATGGAGCCCCAGCATTTT.